Here is one T cell receptor (gamma chain) with its context. TCRdb re-called the RT-PCR reads through CATT. The repertoire holds a few hundred gamma-chain clones, 60% to 70% seen once, with over 30% in the top ten. The germline gives CDR1 GITISATS, CDR2 ISYDGTV (reference sequence). This CDR3 contains 13 residues. Trimming cost V 2 bases and J 7 bases; bases outside gene matches: 8. This entry comes from a study of gamma-delta T cells after stem cell transplantation. The J gene is TRGJ1 or TRGJ2, the V gene TRGV9. TCRdb is silent on the J gene; assignment here came from matching the DNA to germline. This sequence originates from a human donor. It is not recorded whose cells these are; they may come from a transplant donor. The sample taken for sequencing was gamma-delta T cells. Here the CDR3 DNA reads TGTGCCTTGTGGGAGGGGCCGGCGTATAAGAAACTCTTT. This codes for CALWEGPAYKKLF.